Following are 20 T cell receptor beta chains from one sample sequenced in a study of blood T cell repertoires in COVID-19. Sequenced by immunoSEQ multiplex PCR; TCRdb stores in-frame clones only, minus some. This table holds 90,000 to 110,000 clones, more than 65% found once. Sequencing input: peripheral blood. These receptors all come from a woman aged 80 or over with active or convalescent COVID-19.

The chain is built from TRBV3-1 (or the pseudogene TRBV3-2) and TRBJ2-6, with 7 bases fitting TRBD1. This CDR3 contains 17 residues. The V gene end was trimmed by 1 base and the J gene end by 2 bases; junction bases not matched to a gene: 5. CDR1 LGHDT and CDR2 YNNKEL come from the germline V gene (reference sequence). DNA for the CDR3: TGTGCCAGCAGCCAAGGAACAGGGGCCACTGGGGCCAACGTCCTGACTTTC. Translated, it gives CASSQGTGATGANVLTF.

The V call is TRBV28, the J call TRBJ2-1, with TRBD2 matching over 10 bases. The junction had 4 bases not matched to a gene; V was cut back by 8 bases and J by 0 bases. Per germline, CDR1 MDHEN and CDR2 SYDVKM. This CDR3 spans 15 amino acids. CDR3: CASFSGGSSYNEQFF. The CDR3 DNA reads TGTGCCAGCTTTAGCGGGGGGAGCTCCTACAATGAGCAGTTCTTC.

The chain links TRBV7-2 to TRBJ1-2; D uncertain. The germline V gene encodes CDR1 SGHTA and CDR2 FQGNSA. The V and J ends lost 1 base and 4 bases respectively, with 16 bases between them. This CDR3 is built from 16 residues. DNA of the CDR3: TGTGCCAGCAGCTTAGGCGATCGGGTAGATAGCTATGGCTACACCTTC. It specifies CASSLGDRVDSYGYTF.

The V gene is TRBV30, the J gene TRBJ2-7; 8 bases align to TRBD1. The germline CDR1 and CDR2 sequences are GTSNPN and SVGIG (reference sequence). The CDR3 loop spans 14 amino acids. V shed 4 bases, J shed 1 base, and the junction held 6 bases outside the gene matches. The CDR3 DNA follows: TGTGCCTGGACTGCCGGGACAGGTTCCTACGAGCAGTACTTC. It encodes CAWTAGTGSYEQYF.

This chain uses TRBV11-2 with TRBJ1-1; 8 bases agree with TRBD1. The CDR3 is 15 amino acids. With 2 bases clipped from V and 4 bases from J, the junction kept 6 bases outside the gene matches. Germline V CDR1 and CDR2: SGHAT, FQNNGV. In DNA form, the CDR3 reads TGTGCCAGCAGCTTACCGTGGACAGGGAGCACTGAAGCTTTCTTT. Its translation is CASSLPWTGSTEAFF.

This rearrangement joins TRBV19 to TRBJ1-5; TRBD1 is a possible D gene (5 bases). Trimming left V 9 bases short and J 0 bases short, with 18 bases between. The CDR3 loop spans 16 amino acids. Germline CDR1 and CDR2: LNHDA and SQIVND (reference sequence). CDR3 loop: CASLGGTHYSNQPQHF. Written as DNA, the CDR3 is TGTGCCAGCCTTGGGGGGACGCACTATAGCAATCAGCCCCAGCATTTT.

Regarding this clone: At the DNA level, this CDR3 is encoded by other sequences in the same sample as well. The chain joins TRBV7-3 to TRBJ2-5; possibly TRBD2 for D (5 bases). The CDR3 extends over 14 amino acids. Germline V gene data show CDR1 as SGHTA and CDR2 as FQGTGA. V lost 5 bases and J 2 bases, leaving 12 bases between the germline ends. The CDR3 reads CASSPPGLQETQYF. The CDR3 region has the DNA TGTGCCAGCAGCCCCCCCGGACTGCAAGAGACCCAGTACTTC.

The V gene is TRBV5-1, the J gene TRBJ2-7; D possibly corresponds to TRBD1 (5 bases). The CDR3 consists of 16 residues. CDR1 SGHRS and CDR2 YFSETQ come from the germline V gene. V lost 4 bases, J lost 5 bases, and 22 bases lay in between. The CDR3 sequence is CASSLKPKQVPHEQYF. CDR3 DNA: TGCGCCAGCAGCCTAAAACCGAAACAGGTTCCACACGAGCAGTACTTC.

The chain couples TRBV10-3 to TRBJ2-1; possible D gene TRBD2, 5 bases. The V gene's germline CDR1 is ENHRY and CDR2 SYGVKD. The CDR3 is 13 residues long. Trimming shortened V by 7 bases and J by 4 bases, and 11 bases separated the two germline ends. DNA of the CDR3: TGTGCCATCACCCCAACTAGTTACAATGAGCAGTTCTTC. It yields the protein CAITPTSYNEQFF.

The rearrangement joins TRBV5-6 to TRBJ1-5; 9 nucleotides match TRBD1. Losses at the gene ends were 3 bases for V and 5 bases for J; bases not matched to a gene: 9. The CDR3 spans 16 residues. Germline values: CDR1 SGHDT, CDR2 YYEEEE. Here the CDR3 DNA reads TGTGCCAGCAGCTCTATACGGGACAGGGTTGATCAGCCCCAGCATTTT. Amino acids: CASSSIRDRVDQPQHF.

This chain uses TRBV4-1 with TRBJ2-1; a weak D match, TRBD1 (5 bases). V was cut by 1 base and J by 2 bases, with 9 bases left in between. The length of the CDR3 is 15 residues. Germline values: CDR1 MGHRA, CDR2 YSYEKL. For the CDR3, the DNA is TGCGCCAGCAGCCAAGTTGGGGCAGCCTACAATGAGCAGTTCTTC. This codes for CASSQVGAAYNEQFF.

The chain has TRBV3-1 (or the pseudogene TRBV3-2) and TRBJ2-3, with a weak D call TRBD2 (5 bases). V gave up 4 bases and J gave up 3 bases, with 20 bases separating them. The CDR3 extends over 17 amino acids. The germline gives CDR1 LGHDT, CDR2 YNNKEL (reference sequence). As DNA, the CDR3 is TGTGCCAGCAGCCCCAAAGCGGTGGCGGGTGGGACAGATACGCAGTATTTT. It codes for CASSPKAVAGGTDTQYF.

The rearrangement joins TRBV11-2 to TRBJ1-1; TRBD1 might be the D (6 bases). The CDR3 totals 12 residues. Germline-derived CDR1 and CDR2 are SGHAT and FQNNGV. The germline V and J ends were trimmed by 5 bases and 8 bases, with 12 bases remaining between them. CDR3: CASSPHGTEAFF. The CDR3 DNA reads TGTGCCAGCAGCCCCCACGGGACAGAAGCTTTCTTT.

This clone was seen only a few times. V is TRBV7-8 and J is TRBJ1-5, with D possibly TRBD1 on 6 matching bases. V was cut by 0 bases and J by 5 bases, with 14 bases left in between. CDR1 and CDR2 from the germline V gene are SGHVS and FQNEAQ. There are 16 residues in the CDR3. The CDR3, as DNA: TGTGCCAGCAGCTTAGCCAACAGGGAGAGAGATCAGCCCCAGCATTTT. Translation: CASSLANRERDQPQHF.

CDR3 bases: TGTGCCACCTCTGATAGAGGGAAGGATCAGCCCCAGCATTTT. This gives the protein CATSDRGKDQPQHF. V is TRBV24-1 and J is TRBJ1-5; D unresolved. This CDR3 contains 14 residues. V was pared by 9 bases and J by 5 bases, with 16 bases between. The germline gives CDR1 KGHDR, CDR2 SFDVKD.

The CDR3 spells CASRMSGSRTGELFF. In DNA, the CDR3 is TGTGCCAGCAGAATGAGCGGGAGTCGTACCGGGGAGCTGTTTTTT. V is TRBV7-8 and J is TRBJ2-2, with 8 bases identical to TRBD2. The CDR3 totals 15 residues. V dropped 6 bases and J dropped 5; count of bases not matched to a gene: 8. The germline V gene encodes CDR1 SGHVS and CDR2 FQNEAQ.

The chain joins TRBV6-5 to TRBJ2-5, with D tentatively TRBD2 (6 bases). Germline V gives CDR1 MNHEY, CDR2 SVGAGI. This CDR3 comprises 13 residues. Deletions cut 6 bases from V and 2 bases from J, with 10 bases between. The CDR3: CASSRGLQETQYF. The DNA of the CDR3 is TGTGCCAGCAGCCGGGGACTTCAAGAGACCCAGTACTTC.

The rearrangement uses TRBV3-1 (or the pseudogene TRBV3-2) and TRBJ1-2; 9 bases fit TRBD1. The germline V gene has CDR1 LGHDT and CDR2 YNNKEL (reference sequence). There are 16 residues in the CDR3. V lost 1 base and J lost 4; bases outside the gene matches: 7. CDR3 sequence (DNA): TGTGCCAGCAGCCAAGGGGTTACGGGACAGGGCTATGGCTACACCTTC. This translates into CASSQGVTGQGYGYTF.

The CDR3: CASSVGGSSYNEQFF. In DNA, the CDR3 is TGTGCCAGTAGTGTCGGCGGCAGCTCCTACAATGAGCAGTTCTTC. J is TRBJ2-1 and V is TRBV19; D gene unclear. This CDR3 is built from 15 residues. In germline, CDR1 is LNHDA, CDR2 SQIVND (reference sequence). The ends were cut back, 5 bases at V and 0 bases at J, with 11 bases in the middle.

The genes are TRBV19 and TRBJ2-1, with 10 bases lining up with TRBD2. Germline V gives CDR1 LNHDA, CDR2 SQIVND (reference sequence). Unmatched junction bases numbered 10, after V lost 8 bases and J lost 9 bases. The CDR3 consists of 14 residues. CDR3 residues: CASRTSGTSGEQFF. In DNA, the CDR3 is TGTGCCAGTCGAACTAGCGGGACTAGTGGTGAGCAGTTCTTC.